This TCR beta chain was obtained from a study of immune heterogeneity within non-small cell lung tumors. Study-wide context: It was found that the tumors were several squamous cell carcinomas, roughly 9 non-squamous carcinomas and 1 not otherwise specified.

Regarding the study as a whole: Dominant CDR3 beta clonotypes repeated across a patient's tumor loci, while different loci held unique high-frequency clones. Correlation analysis showed that local T-cell clonality was moderately but significantly associated with local tumor mutational burden (R about 0.32).

The CDR3 is 15 amino acids. Germline V gene lookup returns CDR1 MGHDK and CDR2 SYGVNS. Trimming at V came to 3 bases and at J to 5 bases, leaving 9 bases not matched to a gene. This clonotype was detected many times. The antigen is not known. The template for each sample was 600 ng of genomic DNA, which had been extracted from bulk tumor tissue. Far-apart biopsies, several per primary tumor, were taken during surgery. Patients went through curative surgery, and their non-small cell lung cancer was untreated and newly diagnosed. CDR3 of TCR beta was amplified by multiplex PCR that used 32 V and 13 J primers. TCRdb reanalysed the multiplex PCR reads using MiXCR and keeps one entry per CDR3 protein. The sample lists 4,400 or so distinct CDR3 sequences; approximately 25% were seen once.

The chain employs TRBV25-1 and TRBJ2-5; TRBD1 matches at 7 bases. The sample taken for sequencing was lung tumor tissue. The receptor's source is a man aged 50 to 60 with non-small cell lung cancer. The CDR3 region has the DNA TGTGCCAGCAGTGAGTGGGAAGGGGGCTTGGAGACCCAGTACTTC. It codes for CASSEWEGGLETQYF.